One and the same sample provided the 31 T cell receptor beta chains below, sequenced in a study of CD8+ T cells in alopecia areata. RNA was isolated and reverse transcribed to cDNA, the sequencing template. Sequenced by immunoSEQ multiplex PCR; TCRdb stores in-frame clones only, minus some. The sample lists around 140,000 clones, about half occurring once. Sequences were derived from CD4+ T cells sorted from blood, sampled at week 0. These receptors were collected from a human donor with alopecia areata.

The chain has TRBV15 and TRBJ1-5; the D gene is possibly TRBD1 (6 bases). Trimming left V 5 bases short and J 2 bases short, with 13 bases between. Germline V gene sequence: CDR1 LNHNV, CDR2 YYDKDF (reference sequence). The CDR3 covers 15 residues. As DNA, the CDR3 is TGTGCCACCAGCTTCAGGGGCCAGGGCAATCAGCCCCAGCATTTT. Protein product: CATSFRGQGNQPQHF.

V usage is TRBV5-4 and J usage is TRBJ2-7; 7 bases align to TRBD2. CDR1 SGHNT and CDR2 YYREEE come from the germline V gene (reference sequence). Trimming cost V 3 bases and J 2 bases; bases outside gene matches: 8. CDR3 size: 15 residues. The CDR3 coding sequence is TGTGCCAGCAGCTCTGTCCCGGGGGGTACCTACGAGCAGTACTTC. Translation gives CASSSVPGGTYEQYF.

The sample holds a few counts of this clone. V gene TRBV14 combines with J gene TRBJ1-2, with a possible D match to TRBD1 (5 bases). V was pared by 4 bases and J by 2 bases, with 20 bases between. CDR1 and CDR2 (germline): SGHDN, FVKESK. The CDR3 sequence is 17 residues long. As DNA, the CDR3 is TGTGCCAGCAGCCGCCCGGGGGAGAGATCCAAAAACTATGGCTACACCTTC. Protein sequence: CASSRPGERSKNYGYTF.

The DNA for the CDR3 is TGTGCCAGCAGCTTGCAGCCACCGGGACAACCTTTCTATGGCTACACCTTC. Its protein is CASSLQPPGQPFYGYTF. V usage is TRBV7-6 and J usage is TRBJ1-2, with D possibly matching TRBD1 (6 bases). The CDR3 length is 17 residues. The germline V gene encodes CDR1 SGHVS and CDR2 FNYEAQ. V lost 3 bases to trimming and J lost 4 bases, with 21 bases between them.

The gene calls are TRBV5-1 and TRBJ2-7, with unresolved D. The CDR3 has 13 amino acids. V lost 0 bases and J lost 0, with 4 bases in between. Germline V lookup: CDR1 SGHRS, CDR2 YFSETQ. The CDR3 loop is CASSLDDSYEQYF. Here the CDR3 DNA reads TGCGCCAGCAGCTTGGACGACTCCTACGAGCAGTACTTC.

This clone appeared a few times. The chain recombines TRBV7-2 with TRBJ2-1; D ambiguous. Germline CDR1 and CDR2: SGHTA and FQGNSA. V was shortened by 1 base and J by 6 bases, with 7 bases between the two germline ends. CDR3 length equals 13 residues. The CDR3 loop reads CASSLVRGNEQFF. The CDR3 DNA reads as TGTGCCAGCAGCTTAGTCCGTGGCAATGAGCAGTTCTTC.

DNA of the CDR3: TGCGCCAGCAGCCCCTTAAGTAGCGGGCGAACAGATGAGCAGTTCTTC. Its protein product is CASSPLSSGRTDEQFF. The chain has TRBV5-1 and TRBJ2-1, with 7 nucleotides matching TRBD2. Germline V CDR1 and CDR2: SGHRS, YFSETQ. This CDR3 is built from 16 residues. V was clipped by 4 bases and J by 8 bases; unmatched bases: 15.

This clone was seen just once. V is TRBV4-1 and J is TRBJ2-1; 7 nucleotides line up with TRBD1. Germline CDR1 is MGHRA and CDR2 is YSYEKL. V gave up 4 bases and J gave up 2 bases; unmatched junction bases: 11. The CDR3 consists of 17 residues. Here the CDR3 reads CASSPRYSGGAYNEQFF. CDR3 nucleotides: TGCGCCAGCAGCCCTAGATACTCAGGGGGAGCCTACAATGAGCAGTTCTTC.

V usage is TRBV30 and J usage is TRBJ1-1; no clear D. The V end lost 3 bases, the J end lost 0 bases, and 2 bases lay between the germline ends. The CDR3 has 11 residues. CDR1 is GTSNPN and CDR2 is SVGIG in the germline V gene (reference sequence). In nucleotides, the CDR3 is TGTGCCTGGAGCATGAACACTGAAGCTTTCTTT. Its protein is CAWSMNTEAFF.

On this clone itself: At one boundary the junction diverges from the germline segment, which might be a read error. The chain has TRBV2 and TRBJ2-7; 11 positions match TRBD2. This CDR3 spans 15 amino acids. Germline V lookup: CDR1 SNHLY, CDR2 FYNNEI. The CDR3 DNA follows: TGTGCCAGCAGTGTAGCGGGAGGGACCTCCGACGAGCAGTACTTC. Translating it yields CASSVAGGTSDEQYF.

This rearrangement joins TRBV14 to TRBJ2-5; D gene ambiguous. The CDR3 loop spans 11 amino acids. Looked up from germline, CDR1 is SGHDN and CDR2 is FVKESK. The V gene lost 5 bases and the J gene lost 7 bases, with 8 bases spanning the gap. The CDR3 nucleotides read TGTGCCAGCAGCGAAGGCGGGACCCAGTACTTC. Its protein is CASSEGGTQYF.

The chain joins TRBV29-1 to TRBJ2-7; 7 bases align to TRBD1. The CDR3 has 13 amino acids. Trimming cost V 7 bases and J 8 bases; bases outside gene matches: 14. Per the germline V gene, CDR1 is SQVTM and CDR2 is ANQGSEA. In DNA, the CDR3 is TGCAGCGCAGGAAGAGGGGGCGGATGGCAGCAGTACTTC. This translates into CSAGRGGGWQQYF.

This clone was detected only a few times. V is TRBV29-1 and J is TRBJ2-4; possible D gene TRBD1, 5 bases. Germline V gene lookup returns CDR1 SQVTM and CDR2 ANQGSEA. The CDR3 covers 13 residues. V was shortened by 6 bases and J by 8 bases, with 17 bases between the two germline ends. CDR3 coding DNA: TGCAGCGTCCTGGACATTCGGCGAGACATTCAGTACTTC. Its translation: CSVLDIRRDIQYF.

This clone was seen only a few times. For the CDR3, the DNA is TGTGCCAGCAGCTACTCAGGGGAGATTCAGTTCTTC. Translated, it gives CASSYSGEIQFF. J is TRBJ2-1 and V is TRBV4-2, with D perhaps TRBD1 (6 bases). This CDR3 spans 12 amino acids. V was clipped by 5 bases and J by 13 bases, with 15 bases between them. Germline values: CDR1 LGHNA, CDR2 YNFKEQ.

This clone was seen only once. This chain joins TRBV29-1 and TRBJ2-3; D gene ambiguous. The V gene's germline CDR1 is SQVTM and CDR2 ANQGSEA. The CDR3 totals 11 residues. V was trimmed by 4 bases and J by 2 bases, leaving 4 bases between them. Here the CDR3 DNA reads TGCAGCGTTGCAGTCACAGATACGCAGTATTTT. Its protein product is CSVAVTDTQYF.

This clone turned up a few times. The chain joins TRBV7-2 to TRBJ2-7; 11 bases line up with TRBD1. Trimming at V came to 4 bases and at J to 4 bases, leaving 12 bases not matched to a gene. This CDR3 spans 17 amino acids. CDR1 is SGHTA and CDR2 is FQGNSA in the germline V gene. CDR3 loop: CASSSQAGTGGSYEQYF. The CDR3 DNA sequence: TGTGCCAGCAGCTCGCAAGCCGGGACAGGGGGTTCTTACGAGCAGTACTTC.

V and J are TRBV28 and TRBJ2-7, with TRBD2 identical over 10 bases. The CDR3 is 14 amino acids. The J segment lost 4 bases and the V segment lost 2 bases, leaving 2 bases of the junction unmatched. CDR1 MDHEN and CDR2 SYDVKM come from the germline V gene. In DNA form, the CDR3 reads TGTGCCAGCAGTTTAAGGACTAGCGGATACGAGCAGTACTTC. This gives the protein CASSLRTSGYEQYF.

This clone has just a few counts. The CDR3 protein is CATSRDRLGGSYEQYF. The CDR3 bases are TGTGCCACCAGCAGAGATCGGTTAGGGGGGTCCTACGAGCAGTACTTC. V and J are TRBV15 and TRBJ2-7, with D perhaps assigned TRBD1 or TRBD2 (6 bases each). V was shortened by 0 bases and J by 1 base, with 13 bases between the two germline ends. CDR1 and CDR2 (germline): LNHNV, YYDKDF (reference sequence). The CDR3 has 16 amino acids.

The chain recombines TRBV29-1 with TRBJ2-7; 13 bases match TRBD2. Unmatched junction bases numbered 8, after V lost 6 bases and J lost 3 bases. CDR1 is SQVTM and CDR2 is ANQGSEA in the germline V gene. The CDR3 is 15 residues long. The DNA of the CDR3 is TGCAGCGTCGGACTAGCGGGAGAACCCAGCTACGAGCAGTACTTC. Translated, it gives CSVGLAGEPSYEQYF.

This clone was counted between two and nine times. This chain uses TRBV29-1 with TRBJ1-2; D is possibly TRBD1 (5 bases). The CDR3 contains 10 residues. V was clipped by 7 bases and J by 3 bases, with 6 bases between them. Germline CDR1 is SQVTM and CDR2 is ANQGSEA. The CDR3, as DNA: TGCAGCGCGGGGGACTATGGCTACACCTTC. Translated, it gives CSAGDYGYTF. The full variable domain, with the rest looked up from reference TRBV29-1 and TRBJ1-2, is SAVISQKPSRDICQRGTSLTIQCQVDSQVTMMFWYRQQPGQSLTLIATANQGSEATYESGFVIDKFPISRPNLTFSTLTVSNMSPEDSSIYLCSAGDYGYTFGSGTRLTVV.

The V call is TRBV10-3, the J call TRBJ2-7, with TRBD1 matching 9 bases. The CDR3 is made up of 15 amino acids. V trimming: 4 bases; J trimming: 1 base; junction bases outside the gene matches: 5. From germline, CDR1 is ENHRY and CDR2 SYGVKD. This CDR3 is CAISAMDRGSYEQYF. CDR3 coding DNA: TGTGCCATCAGTGCCATGGACAGGGGATCCTACGAGCAGTACTTC.

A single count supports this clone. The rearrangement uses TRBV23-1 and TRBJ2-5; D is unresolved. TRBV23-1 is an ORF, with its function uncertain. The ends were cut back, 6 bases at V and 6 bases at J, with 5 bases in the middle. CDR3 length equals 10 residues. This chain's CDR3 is CASSHQTQYF. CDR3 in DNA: TGCGCCAGCAGCCATCAGACCCAGTACTTC.

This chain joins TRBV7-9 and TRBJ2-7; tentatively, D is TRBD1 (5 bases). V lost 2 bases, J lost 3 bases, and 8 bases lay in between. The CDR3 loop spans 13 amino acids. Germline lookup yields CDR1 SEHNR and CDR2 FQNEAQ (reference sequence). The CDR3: CASSLQGFYEQYF. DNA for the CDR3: TGTGCCAGCAGCTTACAGGGCTTCTACGAGCAGTACTTC.

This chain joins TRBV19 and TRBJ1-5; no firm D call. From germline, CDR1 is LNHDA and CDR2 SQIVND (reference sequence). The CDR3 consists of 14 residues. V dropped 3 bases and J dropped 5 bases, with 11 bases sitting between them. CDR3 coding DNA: TGTGCCAGTAGTATGGGCCTGAGAGATCAGCCCCAGCATTTT. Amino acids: CASSMGLRDQPQHF.

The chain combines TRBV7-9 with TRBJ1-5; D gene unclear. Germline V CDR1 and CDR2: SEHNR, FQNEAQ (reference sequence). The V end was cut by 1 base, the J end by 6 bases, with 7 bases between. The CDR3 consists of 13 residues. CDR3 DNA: TGTGCCAGCAGCTTAGGAGGCGTTCAGCCCCAGCATTTT. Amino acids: CASSLGGVQPQHF.

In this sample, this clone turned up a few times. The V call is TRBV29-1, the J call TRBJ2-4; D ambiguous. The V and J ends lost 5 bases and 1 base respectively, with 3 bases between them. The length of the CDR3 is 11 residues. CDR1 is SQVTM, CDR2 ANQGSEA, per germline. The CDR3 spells CSVPAKNIQYF. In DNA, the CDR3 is TGCAGCGTTCCGGCCAAAAACATTCAGTACTTC.

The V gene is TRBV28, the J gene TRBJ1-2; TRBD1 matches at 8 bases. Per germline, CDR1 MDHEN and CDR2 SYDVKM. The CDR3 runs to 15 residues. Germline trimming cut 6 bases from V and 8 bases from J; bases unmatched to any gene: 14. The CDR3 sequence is CASRLGDRLTSGYTF. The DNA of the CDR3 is TGTGCCAGCAGATTAGGGGACAGGCTCACCAGCGGCTACACCTTC.

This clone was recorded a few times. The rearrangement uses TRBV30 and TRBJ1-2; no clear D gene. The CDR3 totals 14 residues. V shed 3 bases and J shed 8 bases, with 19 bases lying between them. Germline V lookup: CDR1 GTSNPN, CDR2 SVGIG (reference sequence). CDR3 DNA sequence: TGTGCCTGGAGACCGAATCACGGAAGGGCCGGCTACACCTTC. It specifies CAWRPNHGRAGYTF.

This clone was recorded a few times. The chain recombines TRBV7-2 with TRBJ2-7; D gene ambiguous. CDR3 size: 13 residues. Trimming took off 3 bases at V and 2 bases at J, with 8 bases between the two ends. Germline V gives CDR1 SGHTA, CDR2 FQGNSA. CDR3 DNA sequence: TGTGCCAGCAGCTTTCCACGTACCTACGAGCAGTACTTC. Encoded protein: CASSFPRTYEQYF.

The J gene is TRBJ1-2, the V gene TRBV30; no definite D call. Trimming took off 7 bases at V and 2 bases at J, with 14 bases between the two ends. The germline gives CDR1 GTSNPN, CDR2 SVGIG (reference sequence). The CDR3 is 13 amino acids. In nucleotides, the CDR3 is TGTGCCTCCACGAGGGCGCGGAACTATGGCTACACCTTC. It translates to CASTRARNYGYTF.

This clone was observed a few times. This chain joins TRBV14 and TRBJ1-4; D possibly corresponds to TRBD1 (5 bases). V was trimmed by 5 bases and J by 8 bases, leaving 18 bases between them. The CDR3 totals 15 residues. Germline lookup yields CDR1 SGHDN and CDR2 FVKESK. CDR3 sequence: CASSLQGALGEKLFF. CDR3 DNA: TGTGCCAGCAGCTTGCAGGGAGCGCTGGGGGAAAAACTGTTTTTT.